The clone carrying this T cell receptor (beta chain) came up once. What it recognizes is unknown. V dropped 8 bases and J dropped 9; count of bases not matched to a gene: 10. The CDR3 has 14 residues. Germline assignment: CDR1 MNHEY and CDR2 SMNVEV (reference sequence). The PCR had 60 Vbeta and 13 Jbeta primers. The protocol was immunoSEQ multiplex PCR, while the TCRdb copy is restricted to in-frame clones and leaves out a portion. The sample lists about 200,000 clones, over 60% occurring once. These data belong to a study of cytomegalovirus exposure and HLA in healthy donors. General observations from the study: Per a later analysis, HLA-associated TCR beta chains showed more clonal expansion than other, equally common TCR beta chains.

The receptor's source is a man between 18 and 35 years old in good health and CMV-seronegative. The sequencing sample was made of PBMCs. This chain links TRBV27 with TRBJ2-1, with TRBD2 matching over 10 bases. The CDR3 is CASLERGGPGEQFF. CDR3 bases: TGTGCCAGCCTCGAGCGGGGGGGCCCCGGTGAGCAGTTCTTC.